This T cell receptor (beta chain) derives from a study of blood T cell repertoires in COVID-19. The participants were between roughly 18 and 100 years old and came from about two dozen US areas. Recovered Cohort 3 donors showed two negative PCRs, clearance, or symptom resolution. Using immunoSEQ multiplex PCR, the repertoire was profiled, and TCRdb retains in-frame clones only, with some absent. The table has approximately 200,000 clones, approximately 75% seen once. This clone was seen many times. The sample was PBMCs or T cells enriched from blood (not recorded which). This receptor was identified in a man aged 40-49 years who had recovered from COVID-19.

DNA for the CDR3: TGTGCCAGCAGCGGGAAACGCCTGGACTCTCCTAACTATGGCTACACCTTC. Its protein is CASSGKRLDSPNYGYTF. V is TRBV5-6 and J is TRBJ1-2; D remains ambiguous. The CDR3 contains 17 residues. V lost 4 bases and J 0 bases, leaving 19 bases between the germline ends. Germline-derived CDR1 and CDR2 are SGHDT and YYEEEE.